The 16 T cell receptor beta chains below were found in one sample sequenced in a study of CD8+CD57+ T cells in acquired aplastic anemia. Genomic DNA, the template, was used for profiling of the TCR beta VDJ and CDR3. TCRdb re-analysed the reads in MiXCR, keeping a single row per CDR3 protein. This repertoire shows 95,000 to 150,000 distinct CDR3 sequences, over 30% found once; its top ten account for about 2.7%. Sequenced patients had shown CD8+CD57+ cell expansion by flow cytometry. The sequencing input was sorted CD4+, CD8+, or CD8+CD57+ T cells (not recorded which) from PBMCs. The source of these receptors is a human donor with aplastic anemia.

The chain employs TRBV7-9 and TRBJ2-4; D is undetermined. The germline V gene encodes CDR1 SEHNR and CDR2 FQNEAQ (reference sequence). V lost 1 base and J 0 bases, leaving 13 bases between the germline ends. This CDR3 region has 17 residues. CDR3 bases: TGTGCCAGCAGCTTAGGTGTGAAGAGTCTAGCCAAAAACATTCAGTACTTC. Translated: CASSLGVKSLAKNIQYF.

This clonotype was observed at least ten times. The J gene is TRBJ1-1, the V gene TRBV11-3; maybe TRBD1 (5 bases). The ends were cut back, 1 base at V and 1 base at J, with 7 bases in the middle. Germline V gene sequence: CDR1 SGHNT, CDR2 YENEEA. The CDR3 is made up of 14 amino acids. The CDR3 sequence: CASSLGGGNTEAFF. In nucleotides, the CDR3 is TGTGCCAGCAGCTTAGGGGGGGGGAACACTGAAGCTTTCTTT.

J is TRBJ2-5 and V is TRBV15, with 10 nucleotides matching TRBD2. The junction had 1 base not matched to a gene; V was cut back by 3 bases and J by 3 bases. This CDR3 contains 14 residues. Germline V gives CDR1 LNHNV, CDR2 YYDKDF (reference sequence). CDR3 loop: CATSRLAGEETQYF. DNA for the CDR3: TGTGCCACCAGCAGGCTAGCGGGAGAAGAGACCCAGTACTTC.

This clonotype was detected many times. The chain has TRBV6-1 and TRBJ1-1; D is ambiguous. Trimming stripped 6 bases from V and 2 bases from J, with 7 bases between. This CDR3 region has 12 residues. Germline V gene lookup returns CDR1 MNHNS and CDR2 SASEGT. In DNA, the CDR3 is TGTGCCAGCAGCTGGACTAACACTGAAGCTTTCTTT. It specifies CASSWTNTEAFF.

This sequence joins TRBV7-9 and TRBJ2-7; D remains ambiguous. Germline CDR1 is SEHNR and CDR2 is FQNEAQ (reference sequence). The CDR3 is 13 amino acids. V gave up 4 bases and J gave up 2 bases, with 9 bases separating them. The CDR3 spells CASSSSGPYEQYF. The CDR3 DNA follows: TGTGCCAGCAGCTCGAGTGGGCCCTACGAGCAGTACTTC.

The chain combines TRBV15 with TRBJ2-3, with 7 bases fitting TRBD2. CDR1 and CDR2 (germline): LNHNV, YYDKDF (reference sequence). This CDR3 is 16 amino acids long. With 10 bases clipped from V and 4 bases from J, the junction kept 17 bases outside the gene matches. CDR3 DNA sequence: TGTGCCAGCAGACCGACCGCGGGGGATAGGGCAGATACGCAGTATTTT. Translation: CASRPTAGDRADTQYF.

This clonotype has only a few counts. V gene TRBV29-1 combines with J gene TRBJ1-2, with D possibly matching TRBD1 (5 bases). CDR3 length: 11 residues. The V gene's germline CDR1 is SQVTM and CDR2 ANQGSEA. V lost 3 bases and J lost 6, with 8 bases in between. For the CDR3, the DNA is TGCAGCGTTGAGGCACAGGATGGCTACACCTTC. Amino acid sequence: CSVEAQDGYTF.

This clonotype appeared a few times. The chain combines TRBV6-1 with TRBJ2-7; no clear D. Germline V gene data show CDR1 as MNHNS and CDR2 as SASEGT. The CDR3 covers 15 residues. Trimming shortened V by 5 bases and J by 2 bases, and 16 bases separated the two germline ends. As DNA, the CDR3 is TGTGCCAGCAGTCCCGCTGGGCGCGCTACCTACGAGCAGTACTTC. This sequence encodes CASSPAGRATYEQYF.

This clonotype was recorded at least ten times. The rearrangement uses TRBV16 and TRBJ2-5; D gene ambiguous. Germline V gene lookup returns CDR1 KGHSY and CDR2 FQNENV. Trimming pared 4 bases from V and 5 bases from J, leaving 8 bases between. This CDR3 is built from 12 residues. CDR3 nucleotide sequence: TGTGCCAGCAGCCCCGTTTCGGAGACCCAGTACTTC. Protein product: CASSPVSETQYF. Full variable domain (outside the CDR3, taken from reference TRBV16 and TRBJ2-5): GEEVAQTPKHLVRGEGQKAKLYCAPIKGHSYVFWYQQVLKNEFKFLISFQNENVFDETGMPKERFSAKCLPNSPCSLEIQATKLEDSAVYFCASSPVSETQYFGPGTRLLVL.

This chain uses TRBV20-1 with TRBJ1-1; D might be TRBD1 (5 bases). V shed 4 bases and J shed 13 bases, with 22 bases lying between them. Looked up from germline, CDR1 is DFQATT and CDR2 is SNEGSKA (reference sequence). This CDR3 contains 13 residues. Written as DNA, the CDR3 is TGCAGTGCTAAGAGGGGCTTGAACACTGGAGTTTTCTTT. Encoded protein: CSAKRGLNTGVFF.

This clonotype was counted ten times or more. The gene calls are TRBV3-1 and TRBJ1-1; D ambiguous. The CDR3 length is 13 residues. Trimming left V 1 base short and J 0 bases short, with 3 bases between. Germline V gene sequence: CDR1 LGHDT, CDR2 YNNKEL (reference sequence). The CDR3 protein is CASSQGMNTEAFF. CDR3 bases: TGTGCCAGCAGCCAAGGGATGAACACTGAAGCTTTCTTT.

The chain carries TRBV7-9 and TRBJ2-7; tentative D call: TRBD1 (5 bases). The CDR3 sequence is 12 residues long. Germline loops: CDR1 SEHNR, CDR2 FQNEAQ (reference sequence). Trimming stripped 7 bases from V and 2 bases from J, with 9 bases between. CDR3 DNA sequence: TGTGCCAGCACAGGGAACCCCTACGAGCAGTACTTC. Translation: CASTGNPYEQYF. The variable domain in full, completed from reference TRBV7-9 and TRBJ2-7, reads DTGVSQNPRHKITKRGQNVTFRCDPISEHNRLYWYRQTLGQGPEFLTYFQNEAQLEKSRLLSDRFSAERPKGSFSTLEIQRTEQGDSAMYLCASTGNPYEQYFGPGTRLTVT.

This clonotype was picked up many times. The chain joins TRBV4-3 to TRBJ2-3, with D perhaps being TRBD1 or TRBD2 (6 bases each). The V and J ends lost 0 bases and 2 bases respectively, with 12 bases between them. The CDR3 is 16 amino acids. Germline V gives CDR1 LGHNA, CDR2 YSLEER. CDR3 in DNA: TGCGCCAGCAGCCAAGAGGAGGGGGGCTCCACAGATACGCAGTATTTT. Its protein is CASSQEEGGSTDTQYF.

The chain couples TRBV10-3 to TRBJ1-1; no definite D call. This CDR3 is 13 amino acids long. With 3 bases removed from V and 5 bases from J, the gap between germline ends came to 10 bases. Germline V CDR1 and CDR2: ENHRY, SYGVKD. Here the CDR3 reads CAISDTDKTEAFF. DNA for the CDR3: TGTGCCATCAGTGATACCGACAAGACTGAAGCTTTCTTT.

This clonotype showed up just once. The chain links TRBV10-3 to TRBJ2-5; 9 nucleotides line up with TRBD2. V shed 4 bases, J shed 5 bases, and the junction held 8 bases outside the gene matches. Germline V CDR1 and CDR2: ENHRY, SYGVKD. There are 15 residues in the CDR3. The CDR3 sequence: CAISGGAGGRETQYF. CDR3 DNA sequence: TGTGCCATCAGTGGAGGTGCGGGGGGGCGTGAGACCCAGTACTTC.

This clonotype is judged medium-sized (0.01 to 0.1%). V gene TRBV2 combines with J gene TRBJ1-6, with D hard to call. Germline lookup yields CDR1 SNHLY and CDR2 FYNNEI. The germline V and J ends were trimmed by 8 bases and 10 bases, with 15 bases remaining between them. The CDR3 extends over 13 amino acids. The CDR3 sequence is CASRAGVDSPLHF. In DNA form, the CDR3 reads TGTGCCAGCCGGGCCGGGGTAGACTCACCCCTCCACTTT. The whole variable domain, filled in from reference TRBV2 and TRBJ1-6, reads EPEVTQTPSHQVTQMGQEVILRCVPISNHLYFYWYRQILGQKVEFLVSFYNNEISEKSEIFDDQFSVERPDGSNFTLKIRSTKLEDSAMYFCASRAGVDSPLHFGNGTRLTVT.